Listed below are T cell receptor beta chains from one sample, sequenced in a study of T cell responses to AZD1222 COVID-19 vaccine. Libraries were prepared by immunoSEQ multiplex PCR; TCRdb keeps only in-frame clonotypes and omits some of them. The sample holds approximately 190,000 clones; roughly 93% are singletons and the top ten take 0.99%. This material consisted of peripheral blood, taken on day 0 of AZD1222 vaccination. These receptors were obtained from an adult in good health. CDR3s include the opening cysteine and the closing phenylalanine or tryptophan. Each record gives: D gene, V gene, J gene, clone size, CDR3 protein, CDR3 DNA. The D gene is left open where the match is weak. Size is omitted from some rows. Given values are once, few, many or a class for expanded clones.

>TRBD2|TRBV6-5|TRBJ2-5|.
CAVRAGGETQYF
TGTGCCGTAAGGGCCGGGGGGGAGACCCAGTACTTC
>TRBD2|TRBV4-2|TRBJ2-1|.
CASSQVERDYNEQFF
TGTGCCAGCAGCCAAGTCGAGCGGGACTACAATGAGCAGTTCTTC
>TRBD1|TRBV7-9|TRBJ2-7|.
CASSLLTGGRYEQYF
TGTGCCAGCAGCTTATTAACAGGGGGAAGGTACGAGCAGTACTTC
>.|TRBV6-6|TRBJ2-5|.
CASSYRKETQYF
TGTGCCAGCAGTTATCGGAAAGAGACCCAGTACTTC
>.|TRBV13|TRBJ2-7|.
CASSPTELSSYEQYF
TGTGCCAGCAGCCCCACAGAGTTAAGCTCCTACGAGCAGTACTTC
>TRBD1|TRBV9|TRBJ2-2|.
CASSPPGTGSNTGELFF
TGTGCCAGCAGCCCCCCCGGGACAGGTTCGAACACCGGGGAGCTGTTTTTT
>.|TRBV2|TRBJ2-1|once
CASTKKVNEQFF
TGTGCCAGCACTAAAAAGGTAAATGAGCAGTTCTTC
>TRBD1|TRBV6-5|TRBJ2-1|.
CASSYRDSSYNEQFF
TGTGCCAGCAGTTACAGGGACAGCTCCTACAATGAGCAGTTCTTC
>.|TRBV5-1|TRBJ2-1|.
CASSLLDEQFF
TGCGCCAGCAGCTTGTTGGATGAGCAGTTCTTC
>.|TRBV28|TRBJ1-2|.
CASLGSGAGNYGYTF
TGTGCCAGCCTGGGGTCGGGGGCTGGAAACTATGGCTACACCTTC
>.|TRBV6-2/TRBV6-3|TRBJ1-6|.
CASSYWQRLSIQPLHF
TGTGCCAGCAGTTATTGGCAGCGCCTGTCAATTCAACCCCTCCACTTT
>.|TRBV27|TRBJ2-1|.
CASGITVSNEQFF
TGTGCCAGCGGAATCACTGTCTCCAATGAGCAGTTCTTC
>.|TRBV4-2|TRBJ2-7|.
CASSPDVGGEDYEQYF
TGTGCCAGCAGCCCCGATGTTGGAGGGGAGGACTACGAGCAGTACTTC
>.|TRBV5-1|TRBJ2-3|.
CASSLEGWSSTDTQYF
TGCGCCAGCAGCTTGGAAGGGTGGAGTAGCACAGATACGCAGTATTTT
>TRBD1|TRBV6-6|TRBJ1-1|.
CASTRRGTGNTEAFF
TGTGCCAGCACCCGGCGAGGGACAGGGAACACTGAAGCTTTCTTT
>.|TRBV6-2/TRBV6-3|TRBJ2-5|once
CASSYFGGGLSRGETQYF
TGTGCCAGCAGTTACTTTGGCGGGGGCCTCTCAAGGGGAGAGACCCAGTACTTC
>.|TRBV6-2/TRBV6-3|TRBJ2-7|once
CASSSPPEIQTPDYEQYF
TGTGCCAGCAGTTCCCCCCCCGAGATACAGACACCCGATTACGAGCAGTACTTC
>TRBD2|TRBV10-2|TRBJ2-7|once
CASSTSGGREQYF
TGCGCCAGCAGTACTAGCGGGGGTCGGGAGCAGTACTTC
>.|TRBV3-1/TRBV3-2|TRBJ1-2|.
CASSQGGLPNYGYTF
TGTGCCAGCAGCCAAGGAGGACTACCGAACTATGGCTACACCTTC
>.|TRBV19|TRBJ2-5|.
CASSNRRKVEETQYF
TGTGCCAGTAGCAACCGCCGCAAGGTTGAAGAGACCCAGTACTTC
>.|TRBV19|TRBJ2-7|.
CATSRTDNYEQYF
TGTGCCACATCTCGGACAGACAACTACGAGCAGTACTTC
>.|TRBV18|TRBJ1-2|.
CASSPRQGANYGYTF
TGTGCCAGCTCACCACGGCAGGGCGCTAACTATGGCTACACCTTC
>.|TRBV29-1|TRBJ2-7|.
CSVAPRVSYEQYF
TGCAGCGTCGCACCTCGAGTATCCTACGAGCAGTACTTC
>.|TRBV14|TRBJ2-7|.
CASSQGRKTYEQYF
TGTGCCAGCAGCCAGGGCCGAAAAACCTACGAGCAGTACTTC
>.|TRBV10-1|TRBJ2-7|.
CASSWDDEAYEQYF
TGCGCCAGCAGCTGGGACGACGAGGCCTACGAGCAGTACTTC
>.|TRBV7-9|TRBJ1-6|.
CASSLAPDEAPLHF
TGTGCCAGCAGCTTAGCCCCGGACGAGGCACCCCTCCACTTT
>.|TRBV18|TRBJ1-6|.
CASSPYTAEPLHF
TGTGCCAGCTCACCTTACACGGCCGAGCCCCTCCACTTT
>.|TRBV27|TRBJ2-7|.
CASSPPGGLREQYF
TGTGCCAGCAGTCCTCCCGGGGGGCTGAGGGAGCAGTACTTC
>TRBD2|TRBV7-2|TRBJ2-3|.
CASSLASGELTHTDTQYF
TGTGCCAGCAGCTTAGCGAGCGGGGAACTGACTCACACAGATACGCAGTATTTT
>TRBD1|TRBV27|TRBJ1-2|.
CASTPNGQGNYGYTF
TGTGCCAGCACCCCTAATGGACAGGGGAACTATGGCTACACCTTC
>.|TRBV10-3|TRBJ1-2|.
CAITQDPMDLRHYTF
TGTGCCATCACCCAGGACCCGATGGACCTTAGACACTACACCTTC
>.|TRBV21-1|TRBJ2-5|.
CASSKVAGGLETQYF
TGTGCCAGCAGCAAAGTTGCAGGGGGACTCGAGACCCAGTACTTC
>TRBD1|TRBV27|TRBJ2-1|.
CASSATGFTYNEQFF
TGTGCCAGCAGTGCGACAGGGTTTACCTACAATGAGCAGTTCTTC
>.|TRBV5-1|TRBJ1-5|.
CASSLAENQPQHF
TGCGCCAGCAGCTTGGCCGAGAATCAGCCCCAGCATTTT
>.|TRBV7-7|TRBJ2-5|.
CASSPGLTQETQYF
TGTGCTAGCAGCCCCGGATTAACCCAAGAGACCCAGTACTTC
>.|TRBV27|TRBJ2-7|.
CASSLGTASSYEQYF
TGTGCCAGCAGTTTAGGGACCGCTAGCTCCTACGAGCAGTACTTC
>TRBD2|TRBV11-2|TRBJ2-1|.
CASSTRTSGSINEQFF
TGTGCCAGCAGCACCCGGACTAGCGGGAGTATAAATGAGCAGTTCTTC